One sample yielded the 26 T cell receptor beta chains listed below, sequenced in a study of regulatory T cells in long-lasting Graves disease. Time point in this sample: newly diagnosed GD, antithyroid drugs for less than 3 months. PBMCs provided the RNA from which the TCR library was made. Combining iRepertoire HTBI primers with Arm-PCR of CDR3 regions, the authors built TCR beta libraries. TCRdb re-called the multiplex PCR reads with MiXCR, one entry per CDR3 protein. Here the sample spans approximately 470,000 distinct CDR3 sequences, around 16% being singletons. The same sample was also used in a study of T cells in Graves' hyperthyroidism and ophthalmopathy.

The source material was peripheral blood mononuclear cells (PBMCs), sampled at new diagnosis, from a patient treated with antithyroid drugs. The receptors here all came from a man aged 40-49 years with Graves disease.

This clonotype was counted between two and nine times. V usage is TRBV10-3 and J usage is TRBJ2-1, with a tentative D call TRBD1 (6 bases). Germline loops: CDR1 ENHRY, CDR2 SYGVKD. The CDR3 consists of 15 residues. V lost 2 bases and J 8 bases, leaving 16 bases between the germline ends. The CDR3 region is CAISEAQQGLDEQFF. The CDR3 DNA reads as TGTGCCATCAGTGAGGCCCAACAGGGTCTCGATGAGCAGTTCTTC.

This clonotype was detected only a few times. V is TRBV2 and J is TRBJ2-2; D is perhaps TRBD2 (6 bases). CDR3 length: 16 amino acids. Trimming cost V 7 bases and J 2 bases, with 17 bases left between them. In germline, CDR1 is SNHLY, CDR2 FYNNEI. CDR3 nucleotide sequence: TGTGCCAGCAAGGAGGGCCTCCCGGGTAACACCGGGGAGCTGTTTTTT. Translated, it gives CASKEGLPGNTGELFF.

This clonotype was counted many times. The chain is built from TRBV6-1 and TRBJ1-2; perhaps TRBD1 as D (6 bases). V lost 7 bases and J lost 6, with 18 bases in between. Germline V lookup: CDR1 MNHNS, CDR2 SASEGT. The CDR3 has 14 amino acids. For the CDR3, the DNA is TGTGCCAGCAATGGGGGCGCGGTCGAAAATGGCTACACCTTC. Amino acid sequence: CASNGGAVENGYTF.

The V call is TRBV18, the J call TRBJ2-7, with D possibly called TRBD1 or TRBD2 (5 bases each). Trimming took off 2 bases at V and 5 bases at J, with 7 bases between the two ends. Germline CDR1 is KGHSH and CDR2 is LQKENI. The CDR3 covers 12 residues. CDR3 protein: CASSPRGDEQYF. The CDR3, as DNA: TGTGCCAGCTCACCAAGAGGGGACGAGCAGTACTTC.

The CDR3 reads CASSGLFPTQYF. For the CDR3, the DNA is TGTGCCAGCAGTGGGTTATTTCCTACGCAGTATTTT. The chain couples TRBV28 to TRBJ2-3; D gene unclear. The germline V and J ends were trimmed by 5 bases and 8 bases, with 11 bases remaining between them. This CDR3 comprises 12 residues. CDR1 MDHEN and CDR2 SYDVKM come from the germline V gene.

The V and J genes are TRBV4-2 and TRBJ1-3; unclear D gene. The V end lost 4 bases, the J end lost 4 bases, and 17 bases lay between the germline ends. This CDR3 region has 16 residues. Per germline, CDR1 LGHNA and CDR2 YNFKEQ. The CDR3 DNA follows: TGTGCCAGCAGCCTCGCCAACACTTTCGAGGGAAACACCATATATTTT. Translating gives CASSLANTFEGNTIYF.

There are a few counts of this clonotype. J is TRBJ2-2 and V is TRBV5-1; 10 nucleotides agree with TRBD1. The CDR3 spans 14 residues. Germline loops: CDR1 SGHRS, CDR2 YFSETQ. The V gene end was trimmed by 4 bases and the J gene end by 6 bases; junction bases not matched to a gene: 3. CDR3 sequence reads: CASSGTGVAGELFF. The DNA for the CDR3 is TGCGCCAGCAGCGGGACAGGGGTTGCCGGGGAGCTGTTTTTT.

V is TRBV7-9 and J is TRBJ2-7; D is uncertain. The CDR3 loop spans 12 amino acids. Trimming cost V 10 bases and J 6 bases, with 16 bases left between them. Germline lookup yields CDR1 SEHNR and CDR2 FQNEAQ (reference sequence). For the CDR3, the DNA is TGTGCCACCGGACCAGGAGCAGGCGAGCAGTACTTC. This encodes CATGPGAGEQYF.

This clonotype was seen repeatedly, ten times or more. The chain couples TRBV2 to TRBJ2-5; TRBD2 matches at 9 bases. The CDR3 runs to 13 residues. Germline V CDR1 and CDR2: SNHLY, FYNNEI. Trimming at V came to 6 bases and at J to 4 bases, leaving 3 bases not matched to a gene. The CDR3 region has the DNA TGTGCCAGCAGACTGACTAGCGGAGAGACCCAGTACTTC. As protein: CASRLTSGETQYF.

This clonotype was seen a handful of times. This chain joins TRBV6-1 and TRBJ2-7, with 11 bases matching TRBD2. Trimming took 6 bases from V and 7 from J; bases not matched to a gene: 11. Looked up from germline, CDR1 is MNHNS and CDR2 is SASEGT. This CDR3 comprises 15 residues. CDR3 nucleotides: TGTGCCAGCAGCAAACTAGCGGGAGAACCGGGAGAGCAGTACTTC. This gives the protein CASSKLAGEPGEQYF.

This clonotype was seen at least ten times. The gene calls are TRBV6-1 and TRBJ2-3, with no clear D. The germline gives CDR1 MNHNS, CDR2 SASEGT. The CDR3 is made up of 14 amino acids. Between the trimmed V and J ends, which lost 5 bases and 2 bases, there was a span of 11 bases. In nucleotides, the CDR3 is TGTGCCAGCAGTAGACGGCTGTCCACAGATACGCAGTATTTT. Residues: CASSRRLSTDTQYF.

This clonotype turned up a few times. This chain connects TRBV10-2 to TRBJ1-1; D perhaps matches TRBD1 (5 bases). Trimming cost V 7 bases and J 0 bases, with 9 bases left between them. The germline CDR1 and CDR2 sequences are WSHSY and SAAADI. The CDR3 spans 13 residues. This chain's CDR3 is CASKGHMNTEAFF. CDR3 DNA sequence: TGCGCCAGCAAAGGACACATGAACACTGAAGCTTTCTTT.

The chain uses TRBV28 and TRBJ1-4; D perhaps matches TRBD1 (6 bases). The V gene lost 8 bases and the J gene lost 8 bases, with 24 bases spanning the gap. CDR1 is MDHEN, CDR2 SYDVKM, per germline. The CDR3 runs 16 residues. CDR3 sequence reads: CASLQRSIQGREKLFF. CDR3 coding DNA: TGTGCCAGCTTACAACGATCCATACAGGGTAGGGAAAAACTGTTTTTT. Combining the CDR3 with reference TRBV28 and TRBJ1-4 gives the whole variable domain DVKVTQSSRYLVKRTGEKVFLECVQDMDHENMFWYRQDPGLGLRLIYFSYDVKMKEKGDIPEGYSVSREKKERFSLILESASTNQTSMYLCASLQRSIQGREKLFFGSGTQLSVL.

The rearrangement uses TRBV24-1 and TRBJ2-2; TRBD2 agrees at 7 bases. The CDR3 runs to 14 residues. Germline V gives CDR1 KGHDR, CDR2 SFDVKD. J lost 0 bases, V lost 6 bases, and 0 bases had no gene match. CDR3 region: CATSSGANTGELFF. CDR3 bases: TGTGCCACCAGTAGCGGGGCGAACACCGGGGAGCTGTTTTTT.

This clonotype was seen ten or more times. This rearrangement joins TRBV28 to TRBJ2-7; TRBD2 agrees at 11 bases. The germline V gene has CDR1 MDHEN and CDR2 SYDVKM. The V gene end was trimmed by 6 bases and the J gene end by 3 bases; junction bases not matched to a gene: 10. CDR3 size: 16 residues. The CDR3 protein is CASRNPSSGRFYEQYF. The CDR3 nucleotides are TGTGCCAGCAGGAATCCGTCTAGCGGGAGGTTCTACGAGCAGTACTTC.

J is TRBJ2-3 and V is TRBV24-1; D is unresolved. CDR1 is KGHDR and CDR2 is SFDVKD in the germline V gene. The CDR3 consists of 15 residues. The ends were cut back, 9 bases at V and 2 bases at J, with 17 bases in the middle. The CDR3 DNA reads TGTGCCACCGGACGACGAAGGGATTTCACAGATACGCAGTATTTT. This translates into CATGRRRDFTDTQYF.

The rearrangement links TRBV2 to TRBJ2-3; 7 bases line up with TRBD2. Germline-derived CDR1 and CDR2 are SNHLY and FYNNEI. The CDR3 is 16 residues long. V dropped 1 base and J dropped 5; count of bases not matched to a gene: 9. In DNA form, the CDR3 reads TGTGCCAGCAGTGAAGTCAGTCGACTAGCTGTAGATACGCAGTATTTT. It yields the protein CASSEVSRLAVDTQYF.

This chain joins TRBV5-1 and TRBJ2-7; D might be TRBD1 (6 bases). The germline V and J ends were trimmed by 2 bases and 5 bases, with 17 bases remaining between them. The CDR3 spans 15 residues. CDR1 is SGHRS, CDR2 YFSETQ, per germline. CDR3 amino acids: CASSLQGPNGDEQYF. CDR3 DNA: TGCGCCAGCAGCTTACAGGGCCCCAACGGCGACGAGCAGTACTTC.

In the case of this clonotype: A read error may explain this, as a much larger clone is one base away. The chain employs TRBV28 and TRBJ2-7; 8 bases are shared with TRBD2. Germline V gives CDR1 MDHEN, CDR2 SYDVKM. V dropped 7 bases and J dropped 3; count of bases not matched to a gene: 8. The CDR3 has 14 amino acids. The CDR3 region is CASTGRTSIYEQYF. Here the CDR3 DNA reads TGTGCCAGCACCGGAAGGACTAGCATCTACGAGCAGTACTTC.

This clonotype was seen a handful of times. Just one base apart from a much larger clone, this may be a read error. In this CDR3 the conserved last residue, phenylalanine or tryptophan, is missing, so a read error is likely. This chain connects TRBV2 to TRBJ2-7; the match to TRBD2 covers 9 bases. The germline V gene encodes CDR1 SNHLY and CDR2 FYNNEI. This CDR3 region has 14 residues. V lost 6 bases to trimming and J lost 2 bases; unmatched junction nucleotides: 5. The CDR3 here is CASRPSGTAYEQYI. CDR3 nucleotide sequence: TGTGCCAGCAGACCTAGCGGGACGGCCTACGAGCAGTACATC.

The chain recombines TRBV15 with TRBJ2-3; perhaps TRBD2 as D (6 bases). The CDR3 is 15 residues long. From germline, CDR1 is LNHNV and CDR2 YYDKDF (reference sequence). Trimming stripped 8 bases from V and 6 bases from J, with 21 bases between. CDR3 bases: TGTGCCACCCACCGGGGGAGGCCCGGGGCTGATACGCAGTATTTT. Translated: CATHRGRPGADTQYF. Full variable domain (missing parts from reference TRBV15 and TRBJ2-3): DAMVIQNPRYQVTQFGKPVTLSCSQTLNHNVMYWYQQKSSQAPKLLFHYYDKDFNNEADTPDNFQSRRPNTSFCFLDIRSPGLGDTAMYLCATHRGRPGADTQYFGPGTRLTVL.

This clonotype was counted at least ten times. This chain links TRBV11-2 with TRBJ1-1, with D tentatively TRBD1 (5 bases). The germline V gene encodes CDR1 SGHAT and CDR2 FQNNGV. Trimming removed 5 bases from V and 3 bases from J, with 13 bases in between. This CDR3 is 14 amino acids long. CDR3: CASSPTGTHTEAFF. The DNA for the CDR3 is TGTGCCAGCAGCCCGACCGGGACGCACACTGAAGCTTTCTTT. Full variable domain (missing parts from reference TRBV11-2 and TRBJ1-1): EAGVAQSPRYKIIEKRQSVAFWCNPISGHATLYWYQQILGQGPKLLIQFQNNGVVDDSQLPKDRFSAERLKGVDSTLKIQPAKLEDSAVYLCASSPTGTHTEAFFGQGTRLTVV.

This clonotype was found a few times. The gene calls are TRBV12-3 or TRBV12-4 and TRBJ1-2, with D uncertain. The CDR3 loop spans 14 amino acids. Trimming stripped 4 bases from V and 8 bases from J, with 17 bases between. DNA for the CDR3: TGTGCCAGCAGTTCAACGGACGGCCCCAGAGGCTACACCTTC. It encodes CASSSTDGPRGYTF.

This clonotype came up many times. V and J are TRBV2 and TRBJ1-5, with D hard to call. The CDR3 sequence is 13 residues long. Germline-derived CDR1 and CDR2 are SNHLY and FYNNEI. Trimming pared 2 bases from V and 14 bases from J, leaving 16 bases between. CDR3 sequence reads: CASSERTADPKHF. DNA for the CDR3: TGTGCCAGCAGTGAAAGGACGGCAGACCCTAAGCATTTT.

This clonotype was detected ten times or more. This chain joins TRBV20-1 and TRBJ2-1; 11 bases match TRBD1. Germline CDR1 DFQATT, CDR2 SNEGSKA (reference sequence). The CDR3 contains 15 residues. V lost 2 bases and J lost 7; bases outside the gene matches: 7. This CDR3 is CSARSGTGGSNEQFF. The CDR3 DNA follows: TGCAGTGCTAGATCCGGGACAGGGGGTTCAAATGAGCAGTTCTTC.

With regard to this clonotype: The likely explanation is a read error, given a far larger clone one base away. This sequence joins TRBV2 and TRBJ2-3; the D gene is possibly TRBD2 (6 bases). The J call could be wrong; TRBJ2-7 is a better fit for the DNA end. CDR3 length equals 14 residues. Germline CDR1 and CDR2: SNHLY and FYNNEI. Here the CDR3 DNA reads TGTGCCAGCAGTGTAGCAGCGGGCTCCTACGAGCAGTACTTC. This gives the protein CASSVAAGSYEQYF.